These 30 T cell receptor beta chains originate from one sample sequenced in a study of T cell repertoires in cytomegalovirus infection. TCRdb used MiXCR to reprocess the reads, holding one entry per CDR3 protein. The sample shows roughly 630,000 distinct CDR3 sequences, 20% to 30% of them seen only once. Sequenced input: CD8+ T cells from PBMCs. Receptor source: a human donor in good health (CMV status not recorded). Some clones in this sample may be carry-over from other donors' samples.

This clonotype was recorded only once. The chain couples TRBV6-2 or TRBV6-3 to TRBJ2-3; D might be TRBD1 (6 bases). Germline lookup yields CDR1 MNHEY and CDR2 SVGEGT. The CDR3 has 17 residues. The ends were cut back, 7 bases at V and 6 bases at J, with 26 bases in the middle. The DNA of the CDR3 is TGTGCCAGCAATCCCCATGTGGACAGAACTCCCAGGGATACGCAGTATTTT. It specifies CASNPHVDRTPRDTQYF.

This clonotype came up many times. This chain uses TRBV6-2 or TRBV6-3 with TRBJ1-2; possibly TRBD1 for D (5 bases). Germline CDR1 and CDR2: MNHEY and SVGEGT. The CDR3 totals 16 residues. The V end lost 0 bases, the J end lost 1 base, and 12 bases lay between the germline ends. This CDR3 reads CASSYSRDRGNYGYTF. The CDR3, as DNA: TGTGCCAGCAGTTACTCGAGGGACCGCGGTAACTATGGCTACACCTTC.

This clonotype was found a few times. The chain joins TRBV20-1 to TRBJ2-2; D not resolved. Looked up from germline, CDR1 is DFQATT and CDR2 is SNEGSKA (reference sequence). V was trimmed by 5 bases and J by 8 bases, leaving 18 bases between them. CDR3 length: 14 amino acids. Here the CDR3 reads CSAPHQLIGGELFF. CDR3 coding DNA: TGCAGTGCTCCCCACCAGTTAATCGGTGGGGAGCTGTTTTTT.

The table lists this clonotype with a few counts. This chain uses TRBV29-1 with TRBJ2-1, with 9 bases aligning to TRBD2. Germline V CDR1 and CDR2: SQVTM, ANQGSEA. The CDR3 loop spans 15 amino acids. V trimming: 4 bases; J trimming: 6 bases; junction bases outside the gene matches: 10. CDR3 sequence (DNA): TGCAGCGTTGTAACTAGCGGGCAAAGGATCAATGAGCAGTTCTTC. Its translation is CSVVTSGQRINEQFF.

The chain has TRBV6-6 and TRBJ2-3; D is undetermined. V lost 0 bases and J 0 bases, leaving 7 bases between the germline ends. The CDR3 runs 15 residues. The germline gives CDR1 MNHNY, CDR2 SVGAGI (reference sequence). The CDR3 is CASSYSMRSTDTQYF. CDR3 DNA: TGTGCCAGCAGTTACTCAATGAGAAGCACAGATACGCAGTATTTT.

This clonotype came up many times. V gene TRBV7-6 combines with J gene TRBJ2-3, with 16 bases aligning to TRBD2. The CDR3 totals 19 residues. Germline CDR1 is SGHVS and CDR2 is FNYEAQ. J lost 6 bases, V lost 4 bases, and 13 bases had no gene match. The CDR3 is CASSSPLGTSGGAFDTQYF. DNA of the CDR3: TGTGCCAGCAGCTCCCCGCTGGGGACTAGCGGGGGGGCATTTGATACGCAGTATTTT.

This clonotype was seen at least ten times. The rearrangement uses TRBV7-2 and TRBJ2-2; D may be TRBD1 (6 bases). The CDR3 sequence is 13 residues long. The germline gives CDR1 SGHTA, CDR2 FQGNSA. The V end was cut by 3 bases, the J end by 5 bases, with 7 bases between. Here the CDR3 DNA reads TGTGCCAGCAGCTTCAGGGGTACCGGGGAGCTGTTTTTT. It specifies CASSFRGTGELFF.

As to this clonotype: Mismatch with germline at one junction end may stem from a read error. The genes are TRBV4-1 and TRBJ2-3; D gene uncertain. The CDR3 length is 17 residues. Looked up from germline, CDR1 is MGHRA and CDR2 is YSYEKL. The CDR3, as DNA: TGCGCCAGCAGCCAAGTTAACGCGAGGTTTAGCACAGCTACGCAGTATTTT. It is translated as CASSQVNARFSTATQYF.

As DNA, the CDR3 is TGTGCTAGTGAAGGACATCTCCTGGGACATCCCCAGCATTTT. Protein: CASEGHLLGHPQHF. This sequence joins TRBV12-5 and TRBJ1-5; D is perhaps TRBD1 (6 bases). The CDR3 length is 14 residues. Trimming left V 7 bases short and J 10 bases short, with 20 bases between. Germline V gene data show CDR1 as LGHNT and CDR2 as FRNRAP.

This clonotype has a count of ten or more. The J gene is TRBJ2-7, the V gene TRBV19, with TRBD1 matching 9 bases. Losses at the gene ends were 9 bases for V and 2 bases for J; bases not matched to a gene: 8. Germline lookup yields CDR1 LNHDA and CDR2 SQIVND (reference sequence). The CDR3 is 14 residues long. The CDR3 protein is CASQTGTGPYEQYF. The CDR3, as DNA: TGTGCCAGCCAAACCGGGACAGGGCCCTACGAGCAGTACTTC.

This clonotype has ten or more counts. CDR3 nucleotides: TGTGCTAGTGGTCCCGTCACCTACGAGCAGTACTTC. It translates to CASGPVTYEQYF. The genes are TRBV12-5 and TRBJ2-7; D unclear. Germline lookup yields CDR1 LGHNT and CDR2 FRNRAP. V lost 5 bases and J lost 2, with 7 bases in between. The CDR3 contains 12 residues. The variable domain in full, with the rest retrieved from reference TRBV12-5 and TRBJ2-7, is DARVTQTPRHKVTEMGQEVTMRCQPILGHNTVFWYRQTMMQGLELLAYFRNRAPLDDSGMPKDRFSAEMPDATLATLKIQPSEPRDSAVYFCASGPVTYEQYFGPGTRLTVT.

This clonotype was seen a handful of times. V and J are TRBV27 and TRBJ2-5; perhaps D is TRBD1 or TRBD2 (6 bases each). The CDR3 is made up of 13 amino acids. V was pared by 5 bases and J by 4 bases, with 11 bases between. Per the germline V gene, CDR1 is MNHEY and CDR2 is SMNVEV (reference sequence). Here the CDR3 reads CASSMGGRETQYF. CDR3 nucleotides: TGTGCCAGCAGTATGGGGGGCCGAGAGACCCAGTACTTC.

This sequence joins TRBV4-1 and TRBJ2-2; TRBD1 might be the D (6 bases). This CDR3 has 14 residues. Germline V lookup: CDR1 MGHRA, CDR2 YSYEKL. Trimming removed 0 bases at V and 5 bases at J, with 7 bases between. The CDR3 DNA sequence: TGCGCCAGCAGCCAAGATAGGGGGACCGGGGAGCTGTTTTTT. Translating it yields CASSQDRGTGELFF.

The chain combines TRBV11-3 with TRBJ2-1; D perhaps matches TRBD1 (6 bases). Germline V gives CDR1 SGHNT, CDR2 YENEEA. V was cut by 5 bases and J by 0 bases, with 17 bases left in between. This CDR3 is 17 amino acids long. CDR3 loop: CASSLVSGHSSYNEQFF. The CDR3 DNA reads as TGTGCCAGCAGCCTCGTGTCGGGACACAGCTCCTACAATGAGCAGTTCTTC.

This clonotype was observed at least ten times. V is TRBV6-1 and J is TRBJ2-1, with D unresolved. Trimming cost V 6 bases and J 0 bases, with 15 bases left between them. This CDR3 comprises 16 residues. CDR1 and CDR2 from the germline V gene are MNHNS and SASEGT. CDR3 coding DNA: TGTGCCAGCAGCGTTGAGACATATGGCTCCTACAATGAGCAGTTCTTC. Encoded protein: CASSVETYGSYNEQFF.

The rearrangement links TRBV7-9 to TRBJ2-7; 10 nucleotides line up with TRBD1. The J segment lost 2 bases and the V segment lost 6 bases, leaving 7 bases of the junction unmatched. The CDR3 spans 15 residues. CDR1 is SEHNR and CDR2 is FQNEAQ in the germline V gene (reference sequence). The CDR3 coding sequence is TGTGCCAGCAGTCCCACCGGGACAGGGGCCTACGAGCAGTACTTC. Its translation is CASSPTGTGAYEQYF.

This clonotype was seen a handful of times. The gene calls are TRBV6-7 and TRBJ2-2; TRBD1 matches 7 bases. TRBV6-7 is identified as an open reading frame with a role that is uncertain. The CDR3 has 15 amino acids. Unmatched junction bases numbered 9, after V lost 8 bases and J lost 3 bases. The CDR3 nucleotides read TGTGCCAGCCGAACAGGGGTCCGCTACACCGGGGAGCTGTTTTTT. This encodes CASRTGVRYTGELFF.

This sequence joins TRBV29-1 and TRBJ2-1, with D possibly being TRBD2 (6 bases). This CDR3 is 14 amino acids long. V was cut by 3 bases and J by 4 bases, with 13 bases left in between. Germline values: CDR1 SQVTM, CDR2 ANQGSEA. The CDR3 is CSVEEGAAYNEQFF. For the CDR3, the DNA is TGCAGCGTTGAGGAGGGCGCAGCGTACAATGAGCAGTTCTTC.

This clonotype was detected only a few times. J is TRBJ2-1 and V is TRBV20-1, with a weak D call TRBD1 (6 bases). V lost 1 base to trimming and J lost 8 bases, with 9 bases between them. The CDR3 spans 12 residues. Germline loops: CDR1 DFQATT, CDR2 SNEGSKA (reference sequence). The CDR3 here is CSARARGYEQFF. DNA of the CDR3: TGCAGTGCTAGAGCCAGGGGCTATGAGCAGTTCTTC.

The CDR3 DNA reads as TGTGCCAGCAGTGCACAGGGTCGGGGCACTGAAGCTTTCTTT. It translates to CASSAQGRGTEAFF. V gene TRBV12-3 or TRBV12-4 combines with J gene TRBJ1-1, with D perhaps matching TRBD1 (6 bases). V lost 5 bases and J lost 4, with 14 bases in between. The CDR3 length is 14 residues.

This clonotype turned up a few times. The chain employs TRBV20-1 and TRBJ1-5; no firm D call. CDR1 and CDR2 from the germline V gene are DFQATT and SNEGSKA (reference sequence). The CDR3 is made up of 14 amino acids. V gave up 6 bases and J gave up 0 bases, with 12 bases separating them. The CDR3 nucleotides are TGCAGTGCCCCCGCGAGGAATAGCAATCAGCCCCAGCATTTT. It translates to CSAPARNSNQPQHF.

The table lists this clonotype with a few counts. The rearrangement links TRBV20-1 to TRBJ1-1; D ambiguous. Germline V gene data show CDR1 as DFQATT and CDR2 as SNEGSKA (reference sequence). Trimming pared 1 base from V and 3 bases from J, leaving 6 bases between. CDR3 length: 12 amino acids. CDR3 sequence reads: CSARVRDTEAFF. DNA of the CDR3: TGCAGTGCTAGAGTTAGGGACACTGAAGCTTTCTTT.

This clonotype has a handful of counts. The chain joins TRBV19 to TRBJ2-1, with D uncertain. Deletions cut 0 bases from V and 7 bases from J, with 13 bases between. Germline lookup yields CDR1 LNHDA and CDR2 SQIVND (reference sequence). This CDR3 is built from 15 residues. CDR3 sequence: CASSIDPSPENEQFF. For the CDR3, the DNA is TGTGCCAGTAGTATAGATCCCAGCCCCGAGAATGAGCAGTTCTTC.

The CDR3: CAISGSGGATDTQYF. The CDR3 region has the DNA TGTGCCATCAGTGGTAGCGGGGGGGCGACAGATACGCAGTATTTT. This chain joins TRBV10-3 and TRBJ2-3; 11 bases align to TRBD2. Germline-derived CDR1 and CDR2 are ENHRY and SYGVKD. Unmatched junction bases numbered 3, after V lost 4 bases and J lost 3 bases. The CDR3 is 15 residues long.

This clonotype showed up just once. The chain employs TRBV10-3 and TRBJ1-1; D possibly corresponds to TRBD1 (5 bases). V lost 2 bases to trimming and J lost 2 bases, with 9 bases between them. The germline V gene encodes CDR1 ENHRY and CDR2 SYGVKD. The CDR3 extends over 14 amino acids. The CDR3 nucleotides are TGTGCCATCAGTGAGAGGGGAAGCAACACTGAAGCTTTCTTT. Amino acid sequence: CAISERGSNTEAFF.

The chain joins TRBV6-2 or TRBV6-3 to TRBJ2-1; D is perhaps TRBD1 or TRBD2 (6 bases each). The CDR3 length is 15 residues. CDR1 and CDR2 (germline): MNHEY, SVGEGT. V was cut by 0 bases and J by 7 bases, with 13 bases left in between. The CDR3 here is CASSYSRGDINEQFF. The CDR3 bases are TGTGCCAGCAGTTACTCGAGGGGGGATATTAATGAGCAGTTCTTC.

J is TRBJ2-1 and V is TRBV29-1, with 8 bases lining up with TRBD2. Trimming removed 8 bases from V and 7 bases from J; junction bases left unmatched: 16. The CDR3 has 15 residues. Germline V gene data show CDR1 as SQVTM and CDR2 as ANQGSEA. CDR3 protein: CSCTSGGIILNEQFF. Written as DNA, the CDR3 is TGCAGCTGCACGAGCGGGGGTATCATTTTGAATGAGCAGTTCTTC.

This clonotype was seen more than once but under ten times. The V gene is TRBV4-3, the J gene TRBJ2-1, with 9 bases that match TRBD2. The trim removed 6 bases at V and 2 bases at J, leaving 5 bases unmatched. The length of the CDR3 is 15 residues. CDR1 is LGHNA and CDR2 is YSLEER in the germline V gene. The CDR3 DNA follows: TGCGCCAGCAGTTATACTAGCGGGCCCTACAATGAGCAGTTCTTC. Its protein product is CASSYTSGPYNEQFF.

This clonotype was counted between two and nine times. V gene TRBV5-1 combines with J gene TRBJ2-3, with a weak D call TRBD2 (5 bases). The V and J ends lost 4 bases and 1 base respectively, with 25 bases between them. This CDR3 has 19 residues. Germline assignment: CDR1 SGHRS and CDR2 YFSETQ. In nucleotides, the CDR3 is TGCGCCAGCAGCCGTCGGACCCGGGAACGGGATATTCGCACAGATACGCAGTATTTT. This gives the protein CASSRRTRERDIRTDTQYF.

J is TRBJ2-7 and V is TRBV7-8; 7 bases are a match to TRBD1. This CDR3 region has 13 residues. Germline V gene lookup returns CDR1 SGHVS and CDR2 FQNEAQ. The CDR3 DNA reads TGTGTCAGCAGCCCGGGACAGATCTACGAGCAGTACGTC. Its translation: CVSSPGQIYEQYV.